This TCR beta chain was retrieved from a study of cytomegalovirus exposure and HLA in healthy donors. Points from the study as a whole: Most TCRs appeared rarely, but some public TCRs recurred in many donors.

About this clone itself: Its antigen is currently unknown.

13 Jbeta primers and 60 Vbeta primers were used for the PCR. Measured with immunoSEQ multiplex PCR; TCRdb has only the in-frame clones, and not every one. The repertoire holds just under 80,000 clones, with roughly 80% as singletons. The specimen was PBMCs. The source is a man aged 40-49 years in good health and CMV-seronegative.

This CDR3 is CASSLTSGNYNEQFF. For the CDR3, the DNA is TGTGCCAGCAGCCTCACTAGCGGGAACTACAATGAGCAGTTCTTC. This chain joins TRBV7-3 and TRBJ2-1; TRBD2 agrees at 10 bases. The length of the CDR3 is 15 residues. Germline CDR1 and CDR2: SGHTA and FQGTGA. V lost 5 bases to trimming and J lost 3 bases; unmatched junction nucleotides: 4. The variable domain in full, with the rest retrieved from reference TRBV7-3 and TRBJ2-1, is GAGVSQTPSNKVTEKGKYVELRCDPISGHTALYWYRQSLGQGPEFLIYFQGTGAADDSGLPNDRFFAVRPEGSVSTLKIQRTERGDSAVYLCASSLTSGNYNEQFFGPGTRLTVL.